This T cell receptor (beta chain) stems from a study of cytomegalovirus exposure and HLA in healthy donors. Study-level points and caveats: Most CMV-associated TCR beta chains were later found to appear HLA-restricted. Highly shared variants forming one cluster were likely a sequencing artifact.

It was with 60 Vbeta and 13 Jbeta primers that the PCR ran. Generated by immunoSEQ multiplex PCR, the TCRdb table keeps only in-frame clones and is missing some. Seen here are approximately 110,000 clones, 70% observed once, and the top ten hold roughly a tenth. About this clone itself: Its antigen is unidentified.

This TCR derives from a man aged 35 to 55 in good health and CMV-seropositive. The specimen was PBMCs.

CDR3 amino acids: CASSEEGQGFDEQYF. Written as DNA, the CDR3 is TGCGCCAGCAGTGAGGAAGGACAGGGGTTCGACGAGCAGTACTTC. This sequence joins TRBV10-1 and TRBJ2-7, with TRBD1 matching over 9 bases. In germline, CDR1 is WNHNN, CDR2 SYGVQD (reference sequence). With 2 bases clipped from V and 5 bases from J, the junction kept 7 bases outside the gene matches. The CDR3 is 15 residues long.